The 10 T cell receptor beta chains in this list originate from one sample, sequenced in a study of naive and memory T cell subsets (TCRdb year 2017). The library was made by UMI-ligation and nested PCR. Sequenced using an Illumina MiSeq. To cover both TRBC1 and TRBC2, the beta constant-region primer consisted of an equimolar mix of two oligonucleotides. The ligated cDNA went through four rounds of PCR with nested alpha and beta constant-region primers together with the SP2 primer. Through fastp at Q25 and MiXCR, TCRdb rebuilt clones from the public reads, retaining in-frame beta chains. Entries that share a CDR3 protein sequence are merged under the most common genes and DNA. Recorded for this sample are tens of thousands of distinct CDR3 sequences; 9% to 9.5% of them occurred a single time. Over 1% of the sample belongs to the ten largest clones. Sample: naive CD8+ T cells from blood. Explained via the paper, the cell subset or site label denotes: naive T cells, CD45RA high CD27+. The origin of the receptors is a human donor in good health.

This clonotype has a count of ten or more. The rearrangement joins TRBV4-1 to TRBJ1-5; D is unresolved. The CDR3 is 15 residues long. The ends were cut back, 0 bases at V and 9 bases at J, with 15 bases in the middle. In germline, CDR1 is MGHRA, CDR2 YSYEKL. The CDR3 here is CASSQDWPTIRPQHF. The CDR3, as DNA: TGCGCCAGCAGCCAAGATTGGCCTACAATCCGGCCCCAGCATTTT.

With regard to this clonotype: One junction end disagrees with the germline gene, perhaps due to a read error. The chain combines TRBV12-3 or TRBV12-4 with TRBJ2-7, with 11 bases that match TRBD2. CDR3 length: 15 amino acids. As DNA, the CDR3 is TGTGCCAGCAGTTTGACTAGCGGGAACTCCCACGAGCAGTACTTC. Its translation: CASSLTSGNSHEQYF.

This clonotype was counted at least ten times. The J gene is TRBJ2-7, the V gene TRBV19, with 7 bases aligning to TRBD1. Per the germline V gene, CDR1 is LNHDA and CDR2 is SQIVND (reference sequence). J gave up 3 bases and V 5 bases, and 4 bases lay outside the gene matches. The CDR3 is 13 amino acids. The CDR3 nucleotides are TGTGCCAGTAGTCGTCGGGACAGCTACGAGCAGTACTTC. It codes for CASSRRDSYEQYF.

This clonotype was counted only a few times. V gene TRBV28 combines with J gene TRBJ1-1; D might be TRBD1 (6 bases). CDR1 MDHEN and CDR2 SYDVKM come from the germline V gene. The V gene lost 9 bases and the J gene lost 5 bases, with 22 bases spanning the gap. This CDR3 has 15 amino acids. As DNA, the CDR3 is TGTGCCAGTGAATGGGGACACCTAAGAGGGACTGAAGCTTTCTTT. Residues: CASEWGHLRGTEAFF.

This clonotype was counted only a few times. The genes are TRBV20-1 and TRBJ2-7, with D possibly being TRBD1 or TRBD2 (5 bases each). CDR1 and CDR2 from the germline V gene are DFQATT and SNEGSKA (reference sequence). The CDR3 spans 13 residues. Trimming pared 5 bases from V and 0 bases from J, leaving 11 bases between. CDR3 sequence: CSAHRGLSYEQYF. The CDR3, as DNA: TGCAGTGCTCATCGGGGCCTCTCCTACGAGCAGTACTTC.

This clonotype has ten or more counts. This sequence joins TRBV29-1 and TRBJ2-7; 10 nucleotides match TRBD2. The CDR3 sequence is 15 residues long. The V segment lost 6 bases and the J segment 4 bases; nucleotides outside the gene matches: 12. CDR1 and CDR2 from the germline V gene are SQVTM and ANQGSEA. The CDR3, as DNA: TGCAGCGTGGACATCCTAGCGGGAGTTACTTACGAGCAGTACTTC. It specifies CSVDILAGVTYEQYF.

In this sample, this clonotype turned up a few times. This sequence joins TRBV20-1 and TRBJ1-6, with D maybe TRBD1 (5 bases). Germline values: CDR1 DFQATT, CDR2 SNEGSKA (reference sequence). The V end lost 3 bases, the J end lost 4 bases, and 10 bases lay between the germline ends. The CDR3 has 14 residues. For the CDR3, the DNA is TGCAGTGCTAGTCTGGGGACGTATAATTCACCCCTCCACTTT. Its protein product is CSASLGTYNSPLHF.

This clonotype was seen at least ten times. The chain combines TRBV27 with TRBJ2-5; 7 nucleotides line up with TRBD1. V was clipped by 6 bases and J by 5 bases; unmatched bases: 6. This CDR3 is built from 13 residues. Germline CDR1 is MNHEY and CDR2 is SMNVEV (reference sequence). The CDR3: CASRRGRLETQYF. The CDR3 DNA reads as TGTGCCAGCAGGAGGGGGCGCTTGGAGACCCAGTACTTC.

In its sample, this clonotype was seen a few times. V gene TRBV6-4 combines with J gene TRBJ2-1, with 9 bases fitting TRBD2. Trimming removed 3 bases from V and 4 bases from J; junction bases left unmatched: 4. Germline V gives CDR1 MRHNA, CDR2 SNTAGT. CDR3 length: 15 amino acids. In DNA form, the CDR3 reads TGTGCCAGCAGTGAGGCTAGCGGGAAATACAATGAGCAGTTCTTC. This gives the protein CASSEASGKYNEQFF.

The table lists this clonotype with a few counts. V is TRBV4-1 and J is TRBJ1-1; 7 bases match TRBD1. Per the germline V gene, CDR1 is MGHRA and CDR2 is YSYEKL. V shed 1 base and J 6 bases; nucleotides not matched to a gene: 5. The CDR3 is made up of 14 amino acids. The CDR3 coding sequence is TGCGCCAGCAGCCAAGGACAGGGCCTCGCTGAAGCTTTCTTT. Its translation is CASSQGQGLAEAFF.